One sample yielded the 16 T cell receptor beta chains listed below, sequenced in a study of Tregs in tolerant kidney transplant recipients. The nonmyeloablative bone marrow transplants came from related graft donors, with transient mixed chimerism. The assay was immunoSEQ multiplex PCR, and TCRdb's table has in-frame clones only and misses some. Its listing shows 25,000 to 35,000 clones. This sample comprised CD4+ T cells from blood (PBMCs), obtained 24 months after the transplant. The origin of the receptors is a human patient who received a combined kidney and bone marrow transplant. Among the T cells, some may be from the graft donor.

Worth noting for this clone: The read ends 3 residues early relative to the CDR3; the germline J gene fills the gap. The chain combines TRBV5-1 with TRBJ1-5; maybe TRBD1 (5 bases). From germline, CDR1 is SGHRS and CDR2 YFSETQ. CDR3 length: 14 amino acids. Trimming removed 2 bases at V and 4 bases at J, with 10 bases between. CDR3 DNA, as far as it was read: TGCGCCAGCAGCTTCGTACCAGGGAATCAGCCC. It translates to CASSFVPGNQP. The entire CDR3 protein reads CASSFVPGNQPQHF. Looking up the rest from reference TRBV5-1 and TRBJ1-5 gives the full variable domain: KAGVTQTPRYLIKTRGQQVTLSCSPISGHRSVSWYQQTPGQGLQFLFEYFSETQRNKGNFPGRFSGRQFSNSRSEMNVSTLELGDSALYLCASSFVPGNQPQHFGDGTRLSIL.

As to this clone: The read is 3 residues too short to cover the CDR3 end, so that end is filled in from the germline J gene. V gene TRBV12-3 or TRBV12-4 combines with J gene TRBJ2-2; D ambiguous. The V gene lost 1 base and the J gene lost 5 bases, with 8 bases spanning the gap. This CDR3 has 14 residues. CDR3 sequence reads: CASSLGQTTGELFF. CDR3 bases read: TGTGCCAGCAGTTTAGGACAAACTACCGGGGAG.

A note on this clone: Coverage ceases 3 residues before the CDR3 finishes, and the germline J gene fills in the end. The chain couples TRBV2 to TRBJ2-3, with 14 positions matching TRBD2. Germline V gene lookup returns CDR1 SNHLY and CDR2 FYNNEI. The CDR3 consists of 15 residues. With 4 bases clipped from V and 4 bases from J, the junction kept 1 base outside the gene matches. Incomplete CDR3 DNA: TGTGCCAGCAGTGTGGGACTAGCGGGAGCAGATACG. This gives the protein CASSVGLAGADT. Given in full, the CDR3 is CASSVGLAGADTQYF.

CDR3: CSASQGGGQPQHF. Partial CDR3 DNA: TGCAGTGCTAGTCAGGGCGGTGGCCAGCCC. The chain uses TRBV20-1 and TRBJ1-5; tentatively, D is TRBD1 (5 bases). From the germline J gene comes the end of the CDR3, since the read stops 3 residues before it. Trimming pared 3 bases from V and 7 bases from J, leaving 13 bases between. The CDR3 loop spans 13 amino acids. The germline V gene has CDR1 DFQATT and CDR2 SNEGSKA (reference sequence).

Comments on this clone: The read gets to within 3 residues of the CDR3 end, and the germline J gene fills in the rest. This chain joins TRBV29-1 and TRBJ2-7; perhaps TRBD2 as D (5 bases). This CDR3 contains 12 residues. The V end lost 6 bases, the J end lost 5 bases, and 14 bases lay between the germline ends. The V gene's germline CDR1 is SQVTM and CDR2 ANQGSEA. CDR3 sequence: CSVARAIDEQYF. Incomplete CDR3 DNA: TGCAGCGTCGCGAGGGCGATCGACGAG.

A word on this clone: The observed sequence ends 3 residues before the CDR3 terminus, with the missing tail filled in from the germline J gene. This rearrangement joins TRBV30 to TRBJ2-2; 11 bases line up with TRBD2. CDR3 length: 16 amino acids. V was pared by 2 bases and J by 6 bases, with 8 bases of the junction left unmatched. CDR1 is GTSNPN and CDR2 is SVGIG in the germline V gene (reference sequence). The DNA read from the CDR3 is TGTGCCTGGAGTACTAGCGGGAGTAGTTCTGCCGGGGAG. Translating gives CAWSTSGSSSAGE. The full CDR3 is CAWSTSGSSSAGELFF.

On this clone: Germline and junction disagree at one end, which may indicate a read error. The CDR3 here is CASSLGTASTNTQYF. The part of the CDR3 DNA that was read is TGTGCCAGCAGCTTAGGTACGGCTAGCACAAATACG. V is TRBV7-2 and J is TRBJ2-3; TRBD2 might be the D (5 bases). The read finishes 3 residues shy of the CDR3 end, and the germline J gene is used to complete it. The length of the CDR3 is 15 residues. Germline V gene lookup returns CDR1 SGHTA and CDR2 FQGNSA.

With respect to this clone: The read comes to an end 3 residues before the CDR3 does, leaving the germline J gene to fill in the end. V usage is TRBV6-1 and J usage is TRBJ2-5; 7 nucleotides line up with TRBD2. Looked up from germline, CDR1 is MNHNS and CDR2 is SASEGT. Unmatched junction bases numbered 5, after V lost 3 bases and J lost 4 bases. This CDR3 is built from 14 residues. This CDR3 reads CASSEGWGGETQYF. The CDR3 DNA, read in part, is TGTGCCAGCAGTGAGGGGTGGGGGGGAGAGACC.

On this clone: The read falls 3 residues short of the CDR3 end, and the missing part is taken from the germline J gene. The chain is built from TRBV6-2 or TRBV6-3 and TRBJ2-7; 10 bases align to TRBD2. The CDR3 contains 13 residues. J lost 5 bases, V lost 8 bases, and 6 bases had no gene match. Looked up from germline, CDR1 is MNHEY and CDR2 is SVGEGT. The sequenced CDR3 bases are TGTGCCAGCCGGCTAGCGGGAGTCAACGAG. It codes for CASRLAGVNE. The entire CDR3 is CASRLAGVNEQYF.

As concerns this clone: The read falls 3 residues short of the CDR3 end, and the missing part is taken from the germline J gene. Other DNA sequences of this sample code for an identical CDR3. The chain carries TRBV19 and TRBJ2-1; 11 nucleotides match TRBD2. With 6 bases clipped from V and 2 bases from J, the junction kept 0 bases outside the gene matches. There are 14 residues in the CDR3. The V gene's germline CDR1 is LNHDA and CDR2 SQIVND (reference sequence). Incomplete CDR3 DNA: TGTGCCAGTAGGGGACTAGCGGCCTACAATGAG. Residues: CASRGLAAYNE. The whole CDR3 protein reads CASRGLAAYNEQFF.

On this clone: The read terminates 3 residues ahead of where the CDR3 ends, so the germline J gene completes it. The chain recombines TRBV20-1 with TRBJ1-6; 8 bases fit TRBD1. CDR3 length: 14 amino acids. From germline, CDR1 is DFQATT and CDR2 SNEGSKA (reference sequence). With V trimmed by 5 bases and J by 10 bases, 10 bases remained unmatched. CDR3 DNA, as far as it was read: TGCAGTGCTGCCCCGGACAGGGCGGGATCACCC. It is translated as CSAAPDRAGSP. The CDR3 as a whole reads CSAAPDRAGSPLHF.

Concerning this clone: The CDR3 goes on 3 residues after the read ends, and that part is filled in from the germline J gene. The V call is TRBV18, the J call TRBJ1-3, with TRBD1 matching 9 bases. The V and J ends lost 3 bases and 5 bases, in that order; junction bases with no gene match: 11. The CDR3 sequence is 17 residues long. Germline CDR1 reads KGHSH; CDR2 reads LQKENI. The CDR3 region is CASSPVIRDRVRNTIYF. Partial CDR3 DNA: TGTGCCAGCTCACCGGTCATCCGGGACAGGGTTCGAAACACC.

In regard to this clone: The CDR3 end lies 3 residues beyond the end of the read and is filled in from the germline J gene. This chain joins TRBV20-1 and TRBJ2-1, with D unresolved. Germline CDR1 reads DFQATT; CDR2 reads SNEGSKA (reference sequence). The length of the CDR3 is 14 residues. Trimming removed 2 bases at V and 4 bases at J, with 12 bases between. The CDR3: CSARSWRSYNEQFF. The covered CDR3 bases are TGCAGTGCTAGATCCTGGCGGTCTTACAATGAG.

To note about this clone: The read falls 3 residues short of the CDR3 end, and the missing part is taken from the germline J gene. The chain uses TRBV18 and TRBJ2-2; D not certain. V was clipped by 3 bases and J by 5 bases, with 16 bases between them. The CDR3 contains 16 residues. CDR1 is KGHSH, CDR2 LQKENI, per germline. The CDR3 bases that were read are TGTGCCAGCTCACCCCAAATAGACATGTCTACCGGGGAG. Encoded protein: CASSPQIDMSTGE. The entire CDR3 is CASSPQIDMSTGELFF.

On this clone: From the germline J gene comes the end of the CDR3, since the read stops 3 residues before it. The rearrangement uses TRBV6-2 or TRBV6-3 and TRBJ2-1; 8 nucleotides line up with TRBD2. CDR3 length equals 15 residues. Germline V CDR1 and CDR2: MNHEY, SVGEGT. The V and J ends lost 1 base and 8 bases, in that order; junction bases with no gene match: 7. The covered CDR3 bases are TGTGCCAGCAGTTACTTCGGCGGGAGGTCCCATGAG. It translates to CASSYFGGRSHE. In full, the CDR3 is CASSYFGGRSHEQFF.

Details on this clone: The sequenced fragment ends 3 residues before the CDR3 boundary, so the rest is inferred from the germline J gene. This chain uses TRBV2 with TRBJ2-7, with 7 bases lining up with TRBD2. This CDR3 spans 14 amino acids. Germline V CDR1 and CDR2: SNHLY, FYNNEI. V shed 6 bases, J shed 6 bases, and the junction held 11 bases outside the gene matches. The covered CDR3 bases are TGTGCCAGCAGCACCACAGCGGGACTCTCCGAG. Protein: CASSTTAGLSE. The full CDR3 protein is CASSTTAGLSEQYF. The whole variable domain, remainder taken from reference TRBV2 and TRBJ2-7, is EPEVTQTPSHQVTQMGQEVILRCVPISNHLYFYWYRQILGQKVEFLVSFYNNEISEKSEIFDDQFSVERPDGSNFTLKIRSTKLEDSAMYFCASSTTAGLSEQYFGPGTRLTVT.